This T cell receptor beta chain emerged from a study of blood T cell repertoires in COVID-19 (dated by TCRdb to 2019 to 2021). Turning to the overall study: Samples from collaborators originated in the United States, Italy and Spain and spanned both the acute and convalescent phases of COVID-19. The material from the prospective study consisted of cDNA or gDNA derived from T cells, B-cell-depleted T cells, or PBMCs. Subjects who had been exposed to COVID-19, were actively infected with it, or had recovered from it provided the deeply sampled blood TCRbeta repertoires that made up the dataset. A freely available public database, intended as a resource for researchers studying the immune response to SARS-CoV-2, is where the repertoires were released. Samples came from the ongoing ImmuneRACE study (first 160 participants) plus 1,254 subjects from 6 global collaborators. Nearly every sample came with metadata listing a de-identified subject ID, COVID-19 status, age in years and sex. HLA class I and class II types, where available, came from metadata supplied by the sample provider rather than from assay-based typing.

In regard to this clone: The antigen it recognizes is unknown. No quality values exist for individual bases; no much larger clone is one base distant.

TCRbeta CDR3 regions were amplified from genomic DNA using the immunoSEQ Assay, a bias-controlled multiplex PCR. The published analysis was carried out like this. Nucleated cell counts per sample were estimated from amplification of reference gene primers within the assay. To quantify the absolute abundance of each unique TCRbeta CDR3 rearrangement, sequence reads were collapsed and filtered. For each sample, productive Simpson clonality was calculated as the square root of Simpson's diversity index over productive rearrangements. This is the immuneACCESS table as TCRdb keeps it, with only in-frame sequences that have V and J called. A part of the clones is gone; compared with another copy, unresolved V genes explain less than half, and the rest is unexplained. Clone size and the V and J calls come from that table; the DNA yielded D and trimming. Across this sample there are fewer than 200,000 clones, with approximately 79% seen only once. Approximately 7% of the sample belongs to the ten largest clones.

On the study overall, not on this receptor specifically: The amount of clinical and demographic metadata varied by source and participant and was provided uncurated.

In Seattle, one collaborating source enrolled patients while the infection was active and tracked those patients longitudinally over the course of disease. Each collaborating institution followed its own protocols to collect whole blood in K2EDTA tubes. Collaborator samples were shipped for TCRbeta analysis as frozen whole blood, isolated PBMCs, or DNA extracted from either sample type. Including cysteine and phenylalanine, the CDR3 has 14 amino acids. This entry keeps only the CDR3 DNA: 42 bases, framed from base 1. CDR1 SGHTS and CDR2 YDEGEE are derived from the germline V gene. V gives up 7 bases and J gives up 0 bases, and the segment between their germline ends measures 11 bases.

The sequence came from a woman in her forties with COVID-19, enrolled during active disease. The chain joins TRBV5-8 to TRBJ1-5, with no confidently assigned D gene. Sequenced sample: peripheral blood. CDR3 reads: CASLLAYSNQPQHF. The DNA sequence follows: TGTGCCAGCCTCTTAGCTTATAGCAATCAGCCCCAGCATTTT.